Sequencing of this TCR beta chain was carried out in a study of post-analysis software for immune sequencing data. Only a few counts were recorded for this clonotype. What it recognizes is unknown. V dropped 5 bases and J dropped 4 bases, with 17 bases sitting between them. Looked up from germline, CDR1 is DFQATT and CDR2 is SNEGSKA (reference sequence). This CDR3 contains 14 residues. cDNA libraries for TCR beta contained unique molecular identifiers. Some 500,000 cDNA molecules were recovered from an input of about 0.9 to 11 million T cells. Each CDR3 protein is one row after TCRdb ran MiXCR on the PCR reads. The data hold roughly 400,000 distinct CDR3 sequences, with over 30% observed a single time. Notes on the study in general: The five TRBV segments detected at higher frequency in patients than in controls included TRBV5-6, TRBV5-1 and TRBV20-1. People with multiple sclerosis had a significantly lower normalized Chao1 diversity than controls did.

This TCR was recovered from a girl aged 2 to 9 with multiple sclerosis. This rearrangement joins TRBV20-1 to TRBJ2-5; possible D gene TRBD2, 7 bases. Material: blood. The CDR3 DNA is TGCAGTGCTTTCGCTTGGGGGGGGCTAGAGACCCAGTACTTC. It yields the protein CSAFAWGGLETQYF.